This T cell receptor beta chain was recovered during a study of blood T cell repertoires in COVID-19. For the study at large: COVID-19 samples collected from the United States, Italy and Spain covered acute and convalescent phases. The analysed material was cDNA or gDNA that came from T cells, B-cell-depleted T cells, or PBMCs.

V shed 6 bases and J shed 4 bases, with 13 bases lying between them. Germline CDR1 LGHNA, CDR2 YNFKEQ. The CDR3 covers 14 residues. In the authors' workflow: Counts of nucleated cells, estimated from reference gene primer amplification, were obtained. Profiled with immunoSEQ multiplex PCR; TCRdb holds only in-frame clones, not every one. V and J calls plus clone size are reproduced from that table; the DNA served to infer D and trimming. The sample has fewer than 250,000 clones, 75% to 85% seen once. This receptor was identified in a woman in her seventies with acute or convalescent COVID-19. The V gene is TRBV4-2, the J gene TRBJ1-3; D possibly corresponds to TRBD1 (5 bases). Material: peripheral blood. The CDR3 DNA follows: TGTGCCAGCAGTTGGGGCGATACCGGAAACACCATATATTTT. This encodes CASSWGDTGNTIYF.